Reported below is one T cell receptor beta chain. This clone was observed at least ten times. Its specific antigen is unknown. No much larger clonotype is one base removed from it; base qualities were not supplied. Other DNA sequences of this sample code for an identical CDR3. In the prospective study, participants were about 18 to 95 years old, resided in about two dozen geographic areas of the United States, and were enrolled through a virtual design. Cohort assignment in the prospective study relied on participant-reported clinical history from a screening survey and a study questionnaire. Recovered participants in ImmuneRACE Cohort 3 were defined by two consecutive negative NP/OP PCR tests, clearance by a healthcare professional, or resolution of symptoms. Mobile phlebotomists in the prospective study collected whole blood, serum and a nasopharyngeal or oropharyngeal swab from every participant. Prospective study participants could optionally give additional blood draws and questionnaires over an approximately 2-month period. Blood samples from the prospective study were shipped frozen or at room temperature prior to DNA extraction.

TCRbeta CDR3 regions were amplified from genomic DNA using the immunoSEQ Assay, a bias-controlled multiplex PCR. The study's processing was this. The number of nucleated cells in each sample was estimated from the amplification of reference gene primers within the assay. To quantify the absolute abundance of each unique TCRbeta CDR3 rearrangement, sequence reads were collapsed and filtered. For each sample, productive Simpson clonality was calculated as the square root of Simpson's diversity index across productive rearrangements. Not all clones reach the TCRdb copy of this immuneACCESS table, which keeps in-frame sequences only. Checked studies attribute under half of the gap to unresolved V genes and leave the rest unexplained. From that table come the V and J calls and clone size; the DNA was used to work out D and trimming. This sample lists about 210,000 clones; about 81% were detected once. The top ten clonotypes cover about 9% of the sample.

The germline V gene yields SNHLY for CDR1 and FYNNEI for CDR2. From the cysteine through the phenylalanine, the CDR3 covers 10 amino acids. Kept here is only the CDR3 DNA, which spans 30 bases and is read in frame from base 1. Trimming takes 9 bases from V and 5 bases from J, and the germline ends sit 8 bases apart. The data were taken from a study of blood T cell repertoires in COVID-19 (dated by TCRdb to about 2020). Regarding the research as a whole: Samples covering the acute and convalescent phases of COVID-19 were provided by collaborators in the United States, Italy and Spain. The material from the prospective study consisted of cDNA or gDNA derived from T cells, B-cell-depleted T cells, or PBMCs. Deeply sampled blood TCRbeta repertoires from subjects exposed to, actively infected with, or recovered from COVID-19 were included in the dataset. The repertoires were released in a freely available public database meant as a resource for research on the immune response to SARS-CoV-2. The samples were drawn from two sources: the first 160 participants of the ongoing ImmuneRACE study, and 1,000 to 1,500 subjects contributed by 6 global collaborators. Nearly every sample came with metadata listing a de-identified subject ID, COVID-19 status, age in years and sex. Where available, HLA class I and class II types were taken from metadata supplied by the sample provider and were not determined by assay-based typing. Study-wide findings and limitations: How much clinical and demographic metadata was included differed by source and by participant, and the metadata was provided uncurated.

Sequenced sample: PBMCs or T cells enriched from blood (not recorded which). The chain was built from TRBV2 and TRBJ2-7; no D segment can be confidently identified. The sequence was collected from a man aged 35-49 years who had recovered from COVID-19. In nucleotide form, the sequence is TGTGCCAGTGGCCGGGACGAGCAGTACTTC. Its amino acids are CASGRDEQYF.